One sample yielded the 10 T cell receptor beta chains listed below, sequenced in a study of T cells in Graves' hyperthyroidism and ophthalmopathy. RNA transcripts served as the template for amplifying TCR beta CDR3 regions. First-round RT-PCR with HTBI primers amplified the TCR CDR3 region. TCRdb fed the multiplex PCR reads into MiXCR, producing one record per CDR3 protein. The table has roughly 580,000 distinct CDR3 sequences, about 45% seen once. Sequencing was carried out using peripheral blood or thyroid tissue (not recorded which). The receptor source for this set is a woman aged 18-29 years with Graves' hyperthyroidism.

The CDR3 DNA reads TGTGCCAGCAGCTCGAACAGGGGAATAAATCAGCCCCAGCATTTT. This gives the protein CASSSNRGINQPQHF. This chain connects TRBV7-8 to TRBJ1-5; 7 bases agree with TRBD1. CDR3 length: 15 amino acids. V lost 4 bases and J lost 4; bases outside the gene matches: 7. Germline assignment: CDR1 SGHVS and CDR2 FQNEAQ.

A word on this clonotype: At one of its ends the junction is not consistent with the germline gene, which may arise from a read error. The J gene is TRBJ1-4, the V gene TRBV6-5; 8 nucleotides align to TRBD1. The CDR3 covers 15 residues. The germline V gene has CDR1 MNHEY and CDR2 SVGAGI. This CDR3 reads CAISYSGTGGEKLFF. Written as DNA, the CDR3 is TGTGCCATCAGTTACTCTGGGACAGGAGGGGAAAAACTGTTTTTT.

Here the CDR3 DNA reads TGTGCCAGTAATTCGGTAGTTGGCACCGGGGAGCTGTTTTTT. This encodes CASNSVVGTGELFF. This chain connects TRBV19 to TRBJ2-2, with D uncertain. Germline V gene lookup returns CDR1 LNHDA and CDR2 SQIVND (reference sequence). V lost 7 bases to trimming and J lost 4 bases, with 13 bases between them. This CDR3 is 14 amino acids long.

This clonotype was counted between two and nine times. This CDR3 reads CASSSRLNSNQPQHF. CDR3 bases: TGTGCCAGCAGTTCGCGACTGAATAGCAATCAGCCCCAGCATTTT. The genes are TRBV12-3 or TRBV12-4 and TRBJ1-5; no clear D gene. The length of the CDR3 is 15 residues. V dropped 4 bases and J dropped 0 bases, with 10 bases sitting between them.

This clonotype was observed many times. The chain combines TRBV9 with TRBJ2-7, with a tentative D call TRBD2 (6 bases). The CDR3 is 16 amino acids. Germline assignment: CDR1 SGDLS and CDR2 YYNGEE. The ends were cut back, 4 bases at V and 5 bases at J, with 22 bases in the middle. This CDR3 is CASSPQGGAGSHEQYF. The CDR3 region has the DNA TGTGCCAGCAGCCCACAAGGAGGGGCAGGGTCCCACGAGCAGTACTTC.

The chain carries TRBV11-1 and TRBJ1-2; D is possibly TRBD1 (6 bases). Germline CDR1 SGHAT, CDR2 FQDESV (reference sequence). The CDR3 extends over 14 amino acids. Trimming removed 5 bases at V and 5 bases at J, with 15 bases between. The CDR3 protein is CASSLTGWGYGYTF. CDR3 sequence (DNA): TGTGCCAGCAGCCTAACAGGGTGGGGTTATGGCTACACCTTC. Combining the CDR3 with reference TRBV11-1 and TRBJ1-2 gives the whole variable domain EAEVAQSPRYKITEKSQAVAFWCDPISGHATLYWYRQILGQGPELLVQFQDESVVDDSQLPKDRFSAERLKGVDSTLKIQPAELGDSAMYLCASSLTGWGYGYTFGSGTRLTVV.

The genes are TRBV9 and TRBJ2-7; 10 nucleotides line up with TRBD2. The V gene end was trimmed by 0 bases and the J gene end by 3 bases; junction bases not matched to a gene: 3. The CDR3 covers 15 residues. CDR1 is SGDLS, CDR2 YYNGEE, per germline. This chain's CDR3 is CASSVAPSGSYEQYF. In DNA form, the CDR3 reads TGTGCCAGCAGCGTAGCCCCTAGCGGGAGCTACGAGCAGTACTTC.

The sample holds a few counts of this clonotype. The chain employs TRBV7-9 and TRBJ2-7; TRBD1 agrees at 11 bases. The CDR3 contains 17 residues. J was trimmed by 1 base and V by 4 bases; bases with no gene match: 9. The V gene's germline CDR1 is SEHNR and CDR2 FQNEAQ (reference sequence). The CDR3 DNA follows: TGTGCCAGCAGCTCGTACGGACAGGGGGCCCCTTCCTACGAGCAGTACTTC. Its translation is CASSSYGQGAPSYEQYF.

V gene TRBV16 combines with J gene TRBJ1-4; D not certain. The CDR3 is made up of 16 amino acids. The V and J ends lost 4 bases and 3 bases respectively, with 15 bases between them. CDR1 and CDR2 (germline): KGHSY, FQNENV. The CDR3 DNA sequence: TGTGCCAGCAGCCTGAGCTGGCCGGCGCCTAATGAAAAACTGTTTTTT. Translated, it gives CASSLSWPAPNEKLFF.

The chain combines TRBV12-3 or TRBV12-4 with TRBJ1-1; D may be TRBD1 (5 bases). The CDR3 is made up of 15 amino acids. V shed 5 bases and J shed 4 bases, with 17 bases lying between them. CDR3 nucleotide sequence: TGTGCCAGCAGTCCGGGAAGCGGGGGAGGCACTGAAGCTTTCTTT. It translates to CASSPGSGGGTEAFF.